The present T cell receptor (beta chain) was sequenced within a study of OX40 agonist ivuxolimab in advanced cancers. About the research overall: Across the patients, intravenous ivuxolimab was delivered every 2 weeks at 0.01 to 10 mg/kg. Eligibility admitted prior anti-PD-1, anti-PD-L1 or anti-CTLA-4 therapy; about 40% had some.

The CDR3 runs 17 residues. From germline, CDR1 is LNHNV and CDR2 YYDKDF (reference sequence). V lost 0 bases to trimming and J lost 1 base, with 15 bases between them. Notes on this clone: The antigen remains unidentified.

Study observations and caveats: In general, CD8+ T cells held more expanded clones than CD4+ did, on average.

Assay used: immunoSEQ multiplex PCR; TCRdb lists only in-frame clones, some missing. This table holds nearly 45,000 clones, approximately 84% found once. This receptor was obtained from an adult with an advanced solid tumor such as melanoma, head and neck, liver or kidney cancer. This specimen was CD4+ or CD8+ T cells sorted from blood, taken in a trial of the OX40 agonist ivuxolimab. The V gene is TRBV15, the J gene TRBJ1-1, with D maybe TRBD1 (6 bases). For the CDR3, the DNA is TGTGCCACCAGCAGAGACGAGCATGGACAGAGGAACACTGAAGCTTTCTTT. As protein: CATSRDEHGQRNTEAFF.